This T cell receptor beta chain originates from a study of cytomegalovirus exposure and HLA in healthy donors. CDR1 and CDR2 (germline): SGHTS, YDEGEE. Unmatched junction bases numbered 6, after V lost 4 bases and J lost 2 bases. This CDR3 is 14 amino acids long. To note about this clone: Its antigen is undetermined.

The PCR employed 60 Vbeta primers together with 13 Jbeta primers. Clones were sequenced by immunoSEQ multiplex PCR, and TCRdb holds only the in-frame ones, with some missing. The table has approximately 170,000 clones, around 84% seen once. Regarding the study as a whole: Cytomegalovirus association was listed for about 150 TCR beta chains.

The sequenced sample consisted of PBMCs. The chain links TRBV5-8 to TRBJ2-7, with 7 bases aligning to TRBD1. This TCR was recovered from a boy aged 2 to 9 in good health and CMV-seronegative. The DNA for the CDR3 is TGTGCCAGCAGCCCAGGGGGAGTTACCTACGAGCAGTACGTC. Its protein is CASSPGGVTYEQYV.